This TCR beta chain was found in a study of control samples from healthy donors and cancer patients. CDR1 is SGHTA and CDR2 is FQGTGA in the germline V gene. The junction had 5 bases not matched to a gene; V was cut back by 5 bases and J by 6 bases. This CDR3 spans 14 amino acids. TCRdb's table, derived via immunoSEQ multiplex PCR, lists solely in-frame clones and lacks some. The sample gives around 100,000 clones, almost 90% of which show up once; 13% to 15% is in the top ten. The sequence came from a man aged 25-40 years in good health. Specimen: blood. The chain has TRBV7-3 and TRBJ2-2; 8 bases agree with TRBD2. CDR3 bases: TGTGCCAGCAGCAAAGGACTAGCTGCCGGGGAGCTGTTTTTT. It is translated as CASSKGLAAGELFF.